One sample yielded the 27 T cell receptor beta chains listed below, sequenced in a study of T cell responses to AZD1222 COVID-19 vaccine. Only in-frame clones appear in the TCRdb table, and some are missing; sequencing was by immunoSEQ multiplex PCR. The repertoire holds roughly 170,000 clones, with approximately 94% as singletons. Here the sequenced sample was peripheral blood, taken 28 days after the second AZD1222 dose. The receptors come from an adult who received the AZD1222 COVID-19 vaccine.

V gene TRBV5-4 combines with J gene TRBJ2-4; tentative D call: TRBD2 (5 bases). Trimming cost V 1 base and J 1 base, with 6 bases left between them. Germline CDR1 and CDR2: SGHNT and YYREEE (reference sequence). There are 14 residues in the CDR3. The CDR3 is CASSLTGAKNIQYF. CDR3 nucleotides: TGTGCCAGCAGCTTGACGGGGGCCAAAAACATTCAGTACTTC.

The J gene is TRBJ2-3, the V gene TRBV11-1; D is ambiguous. This CDR3 has 14 amino acids. Germline loops: CDR1 SGHAT, CDR2 FQDESV (reference sequence). V lost 8 bases to trimming and J lost 1 base, with 13 bases between them. CDR3 in amino acids: CASAVGSGTDTQYF. The CDR3 DNA reads as TGTGCCAGCGCGGTGGGGTCGGGCACAGATACGCAGTATTTT. The whole variable domain, filled in from reference TRBV11-1 and TRBJ2-3, reads EAEVAQSPRYKITEKSQAVAFWCDPISGHATLYWYRQILGQGPELLVQFQDESVVDDSQLPKDRFSAERLKGVDSTLKIQPAELGDSAMYLCASAVGSGTDTQYFGPGTRLTVL.

The chain's CDR3 is CASSQFGPFEQYF. The CDR3, as DNA: TGTGCCAGCAGCCAATTCGGTCCCTTCGAGCAGTACTTC. The chain recombines TRBV3-1 (or the pseudogene TRBV3-2) with TRBJ2-7; D call uncertain. Trimming stripped 2 bases from V and 6 bases from J, with 11 bases between. From germline, CDR1 is LGHDT and CDR2 YNNKEL (reference sequence). The CDR3 has 13 amino acids.

J is TRBJ2-3 and V is TRBV4-1; D is possibly TRBD1 (6 bases). Germline V gives CDR1 MGHRA, CDR2 YSYEKL. This CDR3 spans 15 amino acids. Trimming removed 0 bases at V and 4 bases at J, with 11 bases between. The CDR3 region is CASSQDPPGADTQYF. In DNA, the CDR3 is TGCGCCAGCAGCCAAGATCCGCCAGGGGCAGATACGCAGTATTTT.

The J gene is TRBJ1-6, the V gene TRBV2; D is undetermined. V lost 2 bases and J 10 bases, leaving 9 bases between the germline ends. The CDR3 has 13 amino acids. Germline V gives CDR1 SNHLY, CDR2 FYNNEI. CDR3 nucleotides: TGTGCCAGCAGTGAAAGGGCCCGCTCACCCCTCCACTTT. Translation gives CASSERARSPLHF.

The rearrangement links TRBV7-8 to TRBJ2-5; the match to TRBD2 covers 8 bases. V was clipped by 5 bases and J by 5 bases; unmatched bases: 7. CDR3 length equals 14 residues. The germline gives CDR1 SGHVS, CDR2 FQNEAQ. The CDR3 DNA follows: TGTGCCAGCAGCCGATTAGCGGGATACGAGACCCAGTACTTC. This sequence encodes CASSRLAGYETQYF.

J is TRBJ2-7 and V is TRBV6-5, with D tentatively TRBD1 or TRBD2 (5 bases each). The length of the CDR3 is 14 residues. The V gene's germline CDR1 is MNHEY and CDR2 SVGAGI. Trimming took off 7 bases at V and 0 bases at J, with 13 bases between the two ends. CDR3 in DNA: TGTGCCAGCAAGCGTGAGAGGGGCTCCTACGAGCAGTACTTC. As protein: CASKRERGSYEQYF.

CDR3 sequence reads: CASSLQGTNQPQHF. The CDR3 nucleotides read TGCGCCAGCAGCTTGCAGGGGACGAATCAGCCCCAGCATTTT. The chain employs TRBV5-1 and TRBJ1-5; possibly TRBD1 for D (6 bases). Germline V gene sequence: CDR1 SGHRS, CDR2 YFSETQ. This CDR3 has 14 residues. V was pared by 1 base and J by 4 bases, with 9 bases between.

Written as DNA, the CDR3 is TGTGCCACCCGTAGGGCTAGCGTTTACAATGAGCAGTTCTTC. The encoded protein is CATRRASVYNEQFF. This chain connects TRBV6-5 to TRBJ2-1; D perhaps matches TRBD2 (6 bases). This CDR3 region has 14 residues. V gave up 10 bases and J gave up 4 bases, with 17 bases separating them. Per the germline V gene, CDR1 is MNHEY and CDR2 is SVGAGI.

V is TRBV5-1 and J is TRBJ2-6; D is possibly TRBD1 (8 bases). Germline V lookup: CDR1 SGHRS, CDR2 YFSETQ. V was shortened by 1 base and J by 3 bases, with 17 bases between the two germline ends. This CDR3 has 18 residues. The CDR3 is CASSLNTGGAIGANVLTF. As DNA, the CDR3 is TGCGCCAGCAGCTTGAACACAGGGGGGGCCATTGGGGCCAACGTCCTGACTTTC.

The chain joins TRBV7-9 to TRBJ1-3; D gene uncertain. Looked up from germline, CDR1 is SEHNR and CDR2 is FQNEAQ (reference sequence). Trimming left V 2 bases short and J 3 bases short, with 14 bases between. The CDR3 has 16 residues. The CDR3 reads CASSLNQRGGGNTIYF. The CDR3 DNA sequence: TGTGCCAGCAGCTTAAATCAACGAGGAGGTGGAAACACCATATATTTT. The variable domain in full, completed from reference TRBV7-9 and TRBJ1-3, reads DTGVSQNPRHKITKRGQNVTFRCDPISEHNRLYWYRQTLGQGPEFLTYFQNEAQLEKSRLLSDRFSAERPKGSFSTLEIQRTEQGDSAMYLCASSLNQRGGGNTIYFGEGSWLTVV.

The genes are TRBV18 and TRBJ2-2, with D perhaps matching TRBD1 (6 bases). This CDR3 comprises 17 residues. CDR1 and CDR2 (germline): KGHSH, LQKENI. Trimming left V 1 base short and J 0 bases short, with 12 bases between. The CDR3 bases are TGTGCCAGCTCACCACTAGAAACAGGGACGAACACCGGGGAGCTGTTTTTT. It encodes CASSPLETGTNTGELFF.

CDR3 in amino acids: CASCTGQPYNEQFF. The CDR3 DNA follows: TGTGCCAGCTGTACGGGACAGCCCTACAATGAGCAGTTCTTC. J is TRBJ2-1 and V is TRBV6-5; 7 bases are shared with TRBD1. The germline V gene has CDR1 MNHEY and CDR2 SVGAGI. Losses at the gene ends were 8 bases for V and 2 bases for J; bases not matched to a gene: 6. The CDR3 contains 14 residues.

The J gene is TRBJ1-1, the V gene TRBV11-3; D not certain. With 0 bases removed from V and 11 bases from J, the gap between germline ends came to 7 bases. The CDR3 runs 11 residues. Looked up from germline, CDR1 is SGHNT and CDR2 is YENEEA. CDR3 DNA: TGTGCCAGCAGCTTAGATGGTTTGGCTTTCTTT. The encoded protein is CASSLDGLAFF.

The chain uses TRBV9 and TRBJ2-2; D perhaps matches TRBD2 (5 bases). Trimming left V 4 bases short and J 4 bases short, with 14 bases between. Germline V gives CDR1 SGDLS, CDR2 YYNGEE. The CDR3 sequence is 15 residues long. The chain's CDR3 is CASSPPSGSTGELFF. The CDR3 DNA sequence: TGTGCCAGCAGCCCCCCCTCGGGGTCCACCGGGGAGCTGTTTTTT. Combining the CDR3 with reference TRBV9 and TRBJ2-2 gives the whole variable domain DSGVTQTPKHLITATGQRVTLRCSPRSGDLSVYWYQQSLDQGLQFLIQYYNGEERAKGNILERFSAQQFPDLHSELNLSSLELGDSALYFCASSPPSGSTGELFFGEGSRLTVL.

This clone was picked up one time. The chain has TRBV19 and TRBJ1-4, with D perhaps matching TRBD1 (5 bases). Trimming shortened V by 5 bases and J by 0 bases, and 10 bases separated the two germline ends. The germline V gene has CDR1 LNHDA and CDR2 SQIVND (reference sequence). There are 15 residues in the CDR3. The CDR3 DNA is TGTGCCAGTAGTTCAGGGACTGCAACTAATGAAAAACTGTTTTTT. Its protein is CASSSGTATNEKLFF.

The V and J genes are TRBV18 and TRBJ1-5; D is unresolved. Trimming stripped 0 bases from V and 1 base from J, with 4 bases between. Per the germline V gene, CDR1 is KGHSH and CDR2 is LQKENI. The CDR3 is 14 amino acids. This chain's CDR3 is CASSPPGSNQPQHF. DNA for the CDR3: TGTGCCAGCTCACCACCAGGGAGCAATCAGCCCCAGCATTTT. The whole variable domain, filled in from reference TRBV18 and TRBJ1-5, reads NAGVMQNPRHLVRRRGQEARLRCSPMKGHSHVYWYRQLPEEGLKFMVYLQKENIIDESGMPKERFSAEFPKEGPSILRIQQVVRGDSAAYFCASSPPGSNQPQHFGDGTRLSIL.

The V gene is TRBV5-5, the J gene TRBJ1-2; 8 nucleotides match TRBD1. The CDR3 consists of 14 residues. The V gene's germline CDR1 is SGHKS and CDR2 YYEKEE (reference sequence). V gave up 5 bases and J gave up 6 bases; unmatched junction bases: 9. The CDR3 DNA reads as TGTGCCAGCAGGTCTCCCTGGACAGGGCATGGCTACACCTTC. Translation gives CASRSPWTGHGYTF.

The genes are TRBV27 and TRBJ1-1; weak D call: TRBD1 (5 bases). Trimming took off 6 bases at V and 0 bases at J, with 17 bases between the two ends. The CDR3 runs 16 residues. Germline V gene data show CDR1 as MNHEY and CDR2 as SMNVEV (reference sequence). CDR3 sequence: CASRRAGQAMNTEAFF. CDR3 nucleotide sequence: TGTGCCAGCAGGAGGGCAGGGCAGGCTATGAACACTGAAGCTTTCTTT.

V and J are TRBV19 and TRBJ1-4, with 7 bases lining up with TRBD1. The CDR3 contains 12 residues. CDR1 LNHDA and CDR2 SQIVND come from the germline V gene (reference sequence). Trimming took 6 bases from V and 6 from J; bases not matched to a gene: 1. CDR3 loop: CASSQGDEKLFF. Written as DNA, the CDR3 is TGTGCCAGTAGCCAGGGGGATGAAAAACTGTTTTTT.

The chain recombines TRBV9 with TRBJ2-1; TRBD1 matches at 12 bases. Trimming took 1 base from V and 6 from J; bases not matched to a gene: 14. Germline CDR1 SGDLS, CDR2 YYNGEE. This CDR3 has 19 amino acids. CDR3 loop: CASSVSQLQVGQGANEQFF. The DNA for the CDR3 is TGTGCCAGCAGCGTATCTCAATTGCAGGTGGGACAGGGGGCCAATGAGCAGTTCTTC.

This chain joins TRBV9 and TRBJ2-7; D is uncertain. V lost 3 bases and J lost 2, with 9 bases in between. CDR1 and CDR2 from the germline V gene are SGDLS and YYNGEE. This CDR3 contains 13 residues. CDR3 loop: CASSDGFAYEQYF. The CDR3, as DNA: TGTGCCAGCAGCGATGGGTTTGCCTACGAGCAGTACTTC.

CDR3 loop: CASSGTANQPQHF. The CDR3 DNA reads as TGTGCCAGCAGTGGGACAGCAAATCAGCCCCAGCATTTT. The chain recombines TRBV12-3 or TRBV12-4 with TRBJ1-5; TRBD1 agrees at 7 bases. V gave up 5 bases and J gave up 4 bases; unmatched junction bases: 2. The CDR3 spans 13 residues.

This clone was counted a few times. This chain links TRBV12-3 or TRBV12-4 with TRBJ1-2; D is ambiguous. The ends were cut back, 2 bases at V and 1 base at J, with 5 bases in the middle. The CDR3 is 13 amino acids. The CDR3 is CASSLQVNYGYTF. CDR3 sequence (DNA): TGTGCCAGCAGTTTACAGGTTAACTATGGCTACACCTTC.

The chain uses TRBV4-1 and TRBJ1-5; D is unresolved. CDR1 and CDR2 from the germline V gene are MGHRA and YSYEKL. The CDR3 runs 14 residues. V lost 1 base and J lost 4, with 8 bases in between. The CDR3 region is CASSQVQLNQPQHF. Written as DNA, the CDR3 is TGCGCCAGCAGCCAAGTCCAGCTGAATCAGCCCCAGCATTTT.

The chain links TRBV27 to TRBJ2-6; 11 nucleotides match TRBD1. Trimming cost V 6 bases and J 4 bases; bases outside gene matches: 8. Germline V gives CDR1 MNHEY, CDR2 SMNVEV (reference sequence). The CDR3 length is 17 residues. The CDR3 DNA reads TGTGCCAGCAGGGACGGACAGGGGGCGCCCGGGGCCAACGTCCTGACTTTC. As protein: CASRDGQGAPGANVLTF. Using reference TRBV27 and TRBJ2-6 for the parts outside the CDR3, the full variable domain is EAQVTQNPRYLITVTGKKLTVTCSQNMNHEYMSWYRQDPGLGLRQIYYSMNVEVTDKGDVPEGYKVSRKEKRNFPLILESPSPNQTSLYFCASRDGQGAPGANVLTFGAGSRLTVL.

The chain recombines TRBV3-1 (or the pseudogene TRBV3-2) with TRBJ1-5, with 7 bases aligning to TRBD1. V was clipped by 1 base and J by 6 bases; unmatched bases: 6. The CDR3 is made up of 15 amino acids. CDR1 and CDR2 (germline): LGHDT, YNNKEL (reference sequence). The CDR3 DNA sequence: TGTGCCAGCAGCCAAGCTACAGGGGACGGTCAGCCCCAGCATTTT. Residues: CASSQATGDGQPQHF.